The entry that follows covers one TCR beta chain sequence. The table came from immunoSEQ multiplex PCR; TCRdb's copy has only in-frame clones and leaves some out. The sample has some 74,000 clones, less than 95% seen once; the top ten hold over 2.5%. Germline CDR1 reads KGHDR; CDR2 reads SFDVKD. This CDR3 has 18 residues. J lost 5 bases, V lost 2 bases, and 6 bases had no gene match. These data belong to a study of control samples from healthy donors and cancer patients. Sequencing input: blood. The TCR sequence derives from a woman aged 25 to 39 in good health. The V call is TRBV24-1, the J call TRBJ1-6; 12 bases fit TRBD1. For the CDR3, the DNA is TGTGCCACCAGTGATTGGGGGACAGGGGGCGCGAATAATTCACCCCTCCACTTT. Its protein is CATSDWGTGGANNSPLHF.